The rows below give T cell receptor beta chains drawn from one sample of a study of molecular identifiers for immune sequencing clone quantification. TCRdb independently ran MiXCR on the PCR reads; one entry per CDR3 protein. The data hold 400,000 to 600,000 distinct CDR3 sequences, with around 23% observed a single time. Sample: naive CD8+ T cells from blood, with Jurkat cell RNA spiked in. The receptors stem from a human donor in good health. Some libraries in this study had Jurkat cell RNA spiked in. Each CDR3 is given with its conserved first and last residue. The D gene is left open where the match is weak. Size values are once, few and many counts, or a class for expanded clones, and some rows have none.

many	TRBV12-3/TRBV12-4	NA	TRBJ1-1	TGTGCCAGCAGGTGGGGCACTGAAGCTTTCTTT	CASRWGTEAFF
few	TRBV6-2/TRBV6-3	TRBD2	TRBJ2-1	TGTGCCAGCAGTTACCTTAATAGCGGGGGAAGCGAGCAGTTCTTC	CASSYLNSGGSEQFF
many	TRBV5-6	TRBD1	TRBJ2-2	TGTGCCAGCAGCCTGATCCGGGACAGGGGGGTCTACACCGGGGAGCTGTTTTTT	CASSLIRDRGVYTGELFF
NA	TRBV6-2/TRBV6-3	TRBD1	TRBJ2-3	TGTGCCAGCAGTTTCCTCCGGGACAGGGGGCAACCAGATACGCAGTATTTT	CASSFLRDRGQPDTQYF
NA	TRBV9	TRBD2	TRBJ2-5	TGTGCCAGCAGCGCGACTAGCGGGGGACAAGAGACCCAGTACTTC	CASSATSGGQETQYF
NA	TRBV6-2/TRBV6-3	NA	TRBJ1-1	TGTGCCAGCGGCATCGCAGGGCCGGGGACTGAAGCTTTCTTT	CASGIAGPGTEAFF
NA	TRBV20-1	TRBD2	TRBJ2-7	TGCAGTGCTAGAGAGAGGACTAGCGGCTCCTACGAGCAGTACTTC	CSARERTSGSYEQYF
many	TRBV5-5	NA	TRBJ2-3	NA	CASSFWRGLGTDTQYF
few	TRBV11-2	TRBD2	TRBJ2-1	TGTGCCAGCAGCCGTCTAGCGGGGGGGCCGGGTGAGCAGTTCTTC	CASSRLAGGPGEQFF
many	TRBV7-9	TRBD1	TRBJ1-1	TGTGCCAGCAGCTTAACGGACAGGGGATACACTGAAGCTTTCTTT	CASSLTDRGYTEAFF
NA	TRBV13	NA	TRBJ2-3	TGTGCCAGCAGCTTAGGCCGGGGAACAGGTGTCACAGATACGCAGTATTTT	CASSLGRGTGVTDTQYF
many	TRBV7-9	TRBD1	TRBJ1-1	TGTGCCAGCAGCTTAGCAACAGGGGGTGAAGCTTTCTTT	CASSLATGGEAFF
NA	TRBV6-1	NA	TRBJ1-5	TGTGCCAGCAGTGGAGGGGTGGGCAGTTATCAGCCCCAGCATTTT	CASSGGVGSYQPQHF
NA	TRBV7-4	TRBD1	TRBJ1-1	TGTGCCAGCAGCCTCGGACAGGGAGGCAGCACTGAAGCTTTCTTT	CASSLGQGGSTEAFF
many	TRBV4-1	TRBD2	TRBJ2-7	TGCGCCAGCAGCCAAGAGAATAGCGGGGGGACCTACGAGCAGTACTTC	CASSQENSGGTYEQYF
NA	TRBV7-6	NA	TRBJ2-1	TGTGCCAGCAGTATCTACGGGGGTTCCTACGATGAGCAGTTCTTC	CASSIYGGSYDEQFF
NA	TRBV21-1	NA	TRBJ1-5	TGTGCCAGCAGCAACGGTCGGAATCAGCCCCAGCATTTT	CASSNGRNQPQHF
NA	TRBV15	NA	TRBJ2-4	TGTGCCACCTCCACAGAACCGAAAAACATTCAGTACTTC	CATSTEPKNIQYF
NA	TRBV5-1	NA	TRBJ1-5	TGCGCCAGCAGCTTGACAGGGTTGGATCAGCCCCCGCATTTT	CASSLTGLDQPPHF
many	TRBV5-6	NA	TRBJ2-7	TGTGCCAGCAGTCACTGGGCGGCAGGAACCACCTACGAGCAGTACTTC	CASSHWAAGTTYEQYF
few	TRBV20-1	TRBD2	TRBJ2-7	TGCAGTGCTCCCAATAAAGCGAAGACTAGCGGGAGTTATGAGCAGTACTTC	CSAPNKAKTSGSYEQYF
many	TRBV6-5	TRBD1	TRBJ2-7	TGTGCCAGCAGTTACGGGACAGGCACCTACGAGCAGTACTTC	CASSYGTGTYEQYF
NA	TRBV28	TRBD1	TRBJ2-5	TGTGCCAGCCTCCTTTCGAGGGGGCGCTTGGAGCCCCAGTACTTC	CASLLSRGRLEPQYF
once	TRBV7-9	NA	TRBJ1-1	TGTGCCAGCAGCTTAGAAGCAGGGATGACCACTGAAGCTTTCTTT	CASSLEAGMTTEAFF
NA	TRBV5-4	NA	TRBJ1-2	TGTGCCAGCAGCGTGCCACAGGAGCACTATGGCTACACCTTC	CASSVPQEHYGYTF
many	TRBV20-1	NA	TRBJ2-2	TGCAGTGCTAGAGATCCAATCCGGGAAAGGGGAACCGGGGAGCTGTTTTTT	CSARDPIRERGTGELFF
NA	TRBV23-1	TRBD1	TRBJ2-7	TGCGCCAGCAGTCAAGGGACAGGGGATTCCTACGAGCAGTACTTC	CASSQGTGDSYEQYF
NA	TRBV7-9	TRBD1	TRBJ1-5	TGTGCCAGCAGCCCCCCTGGGACAGGGAGGAATCAGCCCCAGCATTTT	CASSPPGTGRNQPQHF
many	TRBV7-3	TRBD1	TRBJ1-1	TGTGCCAGCAGCTCGCACAGGGGTAAGGACACTGAAGCTTTCTTT	CASSSHRGKDTEAFF
NA	TRBV5-3	NA	TRBJ2-7	TGTGCCAGCAGCTTCTCCTACGAGCAGCACTTC	CASSFSYEQHF
once	TRBV4-3	NA	TRBJ2-6	TGCGCCAGCAGCCAAGGCCGGTCCTCTGGGGCCAACGTCCTGACTTTC	CASSQGRSSGANVLTF
NA	TRBV6-1	NA	TRBJ1-1	TGTGCCAGCAGTGAGAGTGCAGTAAGTTACAAGAACTCTGAAGCTTTCTTT	CASSESAVSYKNSEAFF
NA	TRBV7-6	NA	TRBJ2-3	TGTGCCAGCAGCTTAAGTGGTTGGGCCACAGATACGCAGTATTTT	CASSLSGWATDTQYF
many	TRBV29-1	NA	TRBJ2-7	TGCAGCCTACAAGCCCCACGGTCGGTAGAGGACGAGCAGTACTTC	CSLQAPRSVEDEQYF
few	TRBV24-1	NA	TRBJ2-1	TGTGCCACCAGTGTAGGGAATGAGCAGTTCTTC	CATSVGNEQFF
NA	TRBV4-3	NA	TRBJ1-3	TGCGCCAGCAGCCAGACAGCCTCCTCTGGAAACACCATATATTTT	CASSQTASSGNTIYF
few	TRBV19	TRBD1	TRBJ2-2	TGTGCCAGTAGTACAGGACAGGGGGCGAGAACCGGGGAGCTGTTTTTT	CASSTGQGARTGELFF
many	TRBV10-3	TRBD1	TRBJ2-6	TGTGCCACCGATGCCGGGACAGGGGGCTCTGGGGCCAACGTCCTGACTTTC	CATDAGTGGSGANVLTF
NA	TRBV6-2/TRBV6-3	TRBD1	TRBJ2-5	TGTGCCAGCAGCCAGACAGGGGGCAGAGAGACCCAGAACTTC	CASSQTGGRETQNF
many	TRBV7-2	NA	TRBJ2-7	TGTGCCAGCAGCTCAACGAAGGGCTACGAGCAGTACTTC	CASSSTKGYEQYF
NA	TRBV11-2	NA	TRBJ2-3	TGTGCCAGCAGCTTAAAACTAGTGGCCGATATGCAGTATTTT	CASSLKLVADMQYF
NA	TRBV29-1	TRBD1	TRBJ1-2	TGCAGCGTTGAAGATTGGACAGGGGATAACTATGGCTACACCTTC	CSVEDWTGDNYGYTF
few	TRBV15	NA	TRBJ1-3	TGTGCCACCAGCACAGACAGGAGCTCTGGAAACACCATATATTTT	CATSTDRSSGNTIYF
few	TRBV4-1	TRBD2	TRBJ2-1	TGCGCCAGCAGCCCGCTTGGCGGGAGGGCCAATGAGCAGTTCTTC	CASSPLGGRANEQFF
many	TRBV5-4	NA	TRBJ1-1	TGTGCCAACGGGGATGAAATGAACACTGAAGCTTTCTTT	CANGDEMNTEAFF
few	TRBV6-4	TRBD1	TRBJ2-7	TGTGCCAGCAGTGTACAGGGGCTCTACGAGCAGTACTTC	CASSVQGLYEQYF
NA	TRBV6-6	NA	TRBJ2-3	TGTACCAGCAGGGCGGCAGATACGCAGTATTTT	CTSRAADTQYF
few	TRBV30	NA	TRBJ1-3	TGTGCCTGGAGTGTACTCGGGACTCTCTCTGGAAACACCATATATTTT	CAWSVLGTLSGNTIYF